Given below is one T cell receptor (beta chain) in context. These data come from a study of T cell changes during pregnancy in multiple sclerosis. This table comes from immunoSEQ multiplex PCR, and its TCRdb copy is limited to in-frame clones, with some not included. The sample records around 50,000 clones, around 92% being singletons. The V gene's germline CDR1 is MNHNS and CDR2 SASEGT. CDR3 size: 13 residues. Losses at the gene ends were 7 bases for V and 3 bases for J; bases not matched to a gene: 6. The source was CD4+ T cells from peripheral blood mononuclear cells, collected in the third trimester of pregnancy. This chain uses TRBV6-1 with TRBJ2-7, with 7 bases fitting TRBD1. This sequence originates from a female donor with multiple sclerosis, enrolled in a pregnancy study. In DNA, the CDR3 is TGTGCCAGCACTGACAGGGCCAACTACGAGCAGTACTTC. Translated, it gives CASTDRANYEQYF.